Listed below are T cell receptor beta chains from one sample, sequenced in a study of beta chain features in type 1 diabetes. The table came from immunoSEQ multiplex PCR; TCRdb's copy has only in-frame clones and leaves some out. This table holds roughly 700,000 clones, around an eighth found once. Sequenced input: naive CD4+ T cells from blood. These receptors all stem from a man between 18 and 35 years old with type 1 diabetes. Both conserved end residues are part of each CDR3. A D gene is named only where the DNA matches it firmly. Some rows mark clone size as missing; the rest say once, few, many or name a class of expanded clone.

D,V,size,J,DNA,CDR3
-,TRBV9,-,TRBJ2-5,TGTGCCAGCAGCGCCACAGGGACTCAAGAGACCCAGTACTTC,CASSATGTQETQYF
-,TRBV30,-,TRBJ2-7,TGTGCCTGGAGTGTGGGCGGTGAGTCCTACGAGCAGTACTTC,CAWSVGGESYEQYF
-,TRBV10-3,-,TRBJ1-2,TGTGCCATCAGTGAACCGGGACGGATTAACTATGGCTACACCTTC,CAISEPGRINYGYTF
-,TRBV4-2,-,TRBJ2-5,TGTGCCAGCAGCCAAGGGGTTGGGTGGGGGGCGCAAGAGACCCAGTACTTC,CASSQGVGWGAQETQYF
TRBD2,TRBV19,few,TRBJ2-3,TGTGCCAGTAACCTAGCGGGGCGGGGAGTGGATACGCAGTATTTT,CASNLAGRGVDTQYF
-,TRBV28,few,TRBJ2-7,TGTGCCAGCAGTTTGGACAGACTAAACGAGCAGTACTTC,CASSLDRLNEQYF
TRBD1,TRBV27,-,TRBJ1-2,TGTGCCAGCAGTTTATCCCGTGGGACAGGGCCTGTCTATGGCTACACCTTC,CASSLSRGTGPVYGYTF
-,TRBV28,few,TRBJ2-1,TGTGCCACCGTATCCTCAGGGGTTAGAAATGAGCAGTTCTTC,CATVSSGVRNEQFF
-,TRBV11-2,-,TRBJ1-1,TGTGCCAGCAGCCCTGGGGTGGACGCTTTCTTT,CASSPGVDAFF
TRBD2,TRBV29-1,few,TRBJ2-5,TGCAGCGTTGTGCGGGGGGCCGGGGAGACCCAGTACTTC,CSVVRGAGETQYF
-,TRBV14,-,TRBJ1-2,TGTGCCAGCAGCCAAACAGCTACTAACTATGGCTACACCTTC,CASSQTATNYGYTF
-,TRBV19,few,TRBJ1-5,TGTGCCAGTAGTATAGAGGGGACACGAACTGGAGGTCAGCCCCAGCATTTT,CASSIEGTRTGGQPQHF
-,TRBV28,-,TRBJ2-5,TGTGCCAGCAGTCTGACGTGGGTTCAAGAGACCCAGTACTTC,CASSLTWVQETQYF
-,TRBV19,few,TRBJ1-6,TGTGCCAGTAGTATAATCCCTTCACCCCTCCACTTT,CASSIIPSPLHF
TRBD2,TRBV29-1,few,TRBJ2-1,TGCAGCGTTGTACTAGCGGTTTACAATGAGCAGTTCTTC,CSVVLAVYNEQFF
-,TRBV30,-,TRBJ1-1,TGTGCCTGGAGCTTTCTTGAAGGGGTCACTGAAGCTTTCTTT,CAWSFLEGVTEAFF
TRBD2,TRBV29-1,-,TRBJ2-1,TGCAGCGTAGTTCGCTCGGGAGGGGTCGGCAATGAGCAGTTCTTC,CSVVRSGGVGNEQFF
-,TRBV6-1,few,TRBJ2-6,TGTGCCAGCACCCCGACCTCTGGGGCCAACGTCCTGACTTTC,CASTPTSGANVLTF
TRBD1,TRBV19,few,TRBJ2-1,TGTGCCAGTAGTATAGGACAGGGGTCCTACAATGAGCAGTTCTTC,CASSIGQGSYNEQFF
-,TRBV11-3,few,TRBJ2-1,TGTGCCAGCAGCACCGGTCCTAGTAGGTTTGGCAATGAGCAGTTCTTC,CASSTGPSRFGNEQFF
-,TRBV5-1,-,TRBJ1-1,TGCGCCAGCAGCTTGGAGACAGTAAATACTGAAGCTTTCTTT,CASSLETVNTEAFF
TRBD2,TRBV27,few,TRBJ2-5,TGTGCCAGCAGTTTTTGGCGGGGGAATCAAGAGACCCAGTACTTC,CASSFWRGNQETQYF
-,TRBV18,-,TRBJ1-2,TGTGCCAGCTCCCGAAGGGACCGAGAAAACTATGGCTACACCTTC,CASSRRDRENYGYTF
-,TRBV27,-,TRBJ2-5,TGTGCCAGCAGTCAGGACGGGCCAGGGACCCAGTACTTC,CASSQDGPGTQYF
-,TRBV30,few,TRBJ1-6,TGTGCCTGGAGTGTACTCGAGGCGGGAAAATCACCCCTCCACTTT,CAWSVLEAGKSPLHF
-,TRBV5-4,few,TRBJ2-6,TGTGCCAGCAGCTTGTACAGCTCTGGGGCCAACGTCCTGACTTTC,CASSLYSSGANVLTF
-,TRBV2,-,TRBJ2-2,TGTGCCAGCAGTGAACGTGGGGCGGTGAACACCGGGGAGCTGTTTTTT,CASSERGAVNTGELFF
-,TRBV7-9,few,TRBJ2-7,TGTGCCAGCAGCCAAGGACAGTGGATCTACGAGCAGTACTTC,CASSQGQWIYEQYF
TRBD2,TRBV15,few,TRBJ2-5,TGTGCCACCAGCAGAGCGATGGGAGGGGCAGAGACCCAGTACTTC,CATSRAMGGAETQYF
-,TRBV10-3,many,TRBJ2-5,TGTGCCATCAGTGAGTCCAACTCACAAGAGACCCAGTACTTC,CAISESNSQETQYF
TRBD1,TRBV27,-,TRBJ2-7,TGTGCCAGCACCCTCCCCGACAGGGATAGGGACGAGCAGTACTTC,CASTLPDRDRDEQYF
-,TRBV7-9,few,TRBJ2-3,TGTGCCAGCAGCTTAGGCAGGAGCACAGATACGCAGTATTTT,CASSLGRSTDTQYF
-,TRBV28,few,TRBJ1-6,TGTGCCAGCAGTTTGGGGGGCACCCTTGGTTCACCCCTCCACTTT,CASSLGGTLGSPLHF
-,TRBV10-3,-,TRBJ2-2,TGTGCCACTGCGAGACAGGACTCGAACACCGGGGAGCTGTTTTTT,CATARQDSNTGELFF
-,TRBV6-6,-,TRBJ2-7,TGTGCCAGCAGCCCCGGGCTCTCAAGGCCCGAGCAGTACTTC,CASSPGLSRPEQYF
-,TRBV9,-,TRBJ1-1,TGTGCCAGCAGCCCGGGCACCAACACTGAAGCTTTCTTT,CASSPGTNTEAFF
-,TRBV7-8,few,TRBJ2-5,TGTGCCAGCAGCTTAATGGGCCGGGAGCAAGAGACCCAGTACTTC,CASSLMGREQETQYF
TRBD1,TRBV6-5,-,TRBJ2-1,TGTGCCAGCAGTCGACAGGGGGCACGGAAGCAGTTCTTC,CASSRQGARKQFF
-,TRBV12-5,few,TRBJ2-4,TGTGCTAGTGGTTTCTGGGGGACCAAAAACATTCAGTACTTC,CASGFWGTKNIQYF
TRBD1,TRBV27,-,TRBJ2-1,TGTGCCAGCAGTCCCCGACAGGGGAACTACAATGAGCAGTTCTTC,CASSPRQGNYNEQFF
-,TRBV5-4,few,TRBJ2-7,TGTGCCAGCAGCTCGTTTCAGGGCTCCTACGAGCAGTACTTC,CASSSFQGSYEQYF
-,TRBV7-3,-,TRBJ1-2,TGTGCCAGCGGCGAGAGTCCGAACTATGGCTACACCTTC,CASGESPNYGYTF
-,TRBV2,few,TRBJ2-3,TGTGCCAGCAGTGTTGAGGCAGGAAGCAGGAATACGCAGTATTTT,CASSVEAGSRNTQYF
-,TRBV10-2,-,TRBJ1-5,TGCGCCAGCAGTGGTCAACAGCTCAGCCAGCCCCAGCATTTT,CASSGQQLSQPQHF
TRBD2,TRBV30,-,TRBJ2-7,TGTGCGGGAGATAGGGGGACTAGGGAGCAGTACTTC,CAGDRGTREQYF